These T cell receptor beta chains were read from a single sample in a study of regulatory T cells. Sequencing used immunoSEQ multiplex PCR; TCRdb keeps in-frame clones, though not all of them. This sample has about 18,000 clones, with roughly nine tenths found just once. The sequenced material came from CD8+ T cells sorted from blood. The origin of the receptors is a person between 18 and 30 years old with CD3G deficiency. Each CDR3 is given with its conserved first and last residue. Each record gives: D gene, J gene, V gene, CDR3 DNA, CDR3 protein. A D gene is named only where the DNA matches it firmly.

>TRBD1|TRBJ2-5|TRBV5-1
TGCGCCAGCAGCGCCGGACAGGGGGCGCGAGAGACCCAGTACTTC
CASSAGQGARETQYF
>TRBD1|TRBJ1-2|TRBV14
TGTGCCAGCAGCCATGGACAGGGCTGGTATGGCTACACTTTC
CASSHGQGWYGYTF
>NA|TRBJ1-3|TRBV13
TGTGCCAGCAGCTTGAGTGCTGGAAACACCATATATTTT
CASSLSAGNTIYF
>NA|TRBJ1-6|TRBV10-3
TGTGCCATCAGTGAGTCTCACGCGACATCGTATAATTCACCCCTCCACTTT
CAISESHATSYNSPLHF
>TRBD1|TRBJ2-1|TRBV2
TGTGCCATCGGACAGGGGCCGTACAATGAGCAGTTCTTC
CAIGQGPYNEQFF
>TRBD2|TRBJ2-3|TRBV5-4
TGTGCCAGCAGCTGGGGACTAGCGGGGGATATCACAGATACGCAGTATTTT
CASSWGLAGDITDTQYF
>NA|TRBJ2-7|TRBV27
TGTGCCAGCAGTCCCCTGAGGCTGGGGAGCTCCTACGAGCAGTACTTC
CASSPLRLGSSYEQYF
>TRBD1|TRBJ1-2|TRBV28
TGTGCCAGCAGTCACACAGGGGGCGGTAACTATGGCTACACCTTC
CASSHTGGGNYGYTF
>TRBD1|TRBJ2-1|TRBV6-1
TGTGCCAGCAGTGAAGGGACAGGGGTCAATGAGCAGTTCTTC
CASSEGTGVNEQFF
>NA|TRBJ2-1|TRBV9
TGTGCCAGCAGCGTAGGAGCGGGTAATGAGCAGTTCTTC
CASSVGAGNEQFF
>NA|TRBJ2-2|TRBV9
TGTGCCAGCAGCGTCGCGGGTCGGAACACCGGGGAGCTGTTTTTT
CASSVAGRNTGELFF
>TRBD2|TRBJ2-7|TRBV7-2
TGTGCCAGCAGCTTAGCCTACGGGGGGGCAGGCGAGCAGTACTTC
CASSLAYGGAGEQYF
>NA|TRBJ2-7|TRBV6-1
TGTGCCAGCTCCTCCAGGGGCGAGCAGTACTTC
CASSSRGEQYF
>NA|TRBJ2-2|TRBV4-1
TGCGCCAGCAGCCAAGAAAAGGGGTGGTCCGGGGAGCTGTTTTTT
CASSQEKGWSGELFF
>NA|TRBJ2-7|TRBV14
TGTGCCAGCAGCCAGGGGTCTGAGCAGTACTTC
CASSQGSEQYF
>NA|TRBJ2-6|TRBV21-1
TGTGCCAGCAGCACTCGGGACAGACCCTCTGGGGCCAACGTCCTGACTTTC
CASSTRDRPSGANVLTF
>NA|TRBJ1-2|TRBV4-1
TGCGCCAGCAGCCCCGTGGGAGGGGAAGGCTACACCTTC
CASSPVGGEGYTF